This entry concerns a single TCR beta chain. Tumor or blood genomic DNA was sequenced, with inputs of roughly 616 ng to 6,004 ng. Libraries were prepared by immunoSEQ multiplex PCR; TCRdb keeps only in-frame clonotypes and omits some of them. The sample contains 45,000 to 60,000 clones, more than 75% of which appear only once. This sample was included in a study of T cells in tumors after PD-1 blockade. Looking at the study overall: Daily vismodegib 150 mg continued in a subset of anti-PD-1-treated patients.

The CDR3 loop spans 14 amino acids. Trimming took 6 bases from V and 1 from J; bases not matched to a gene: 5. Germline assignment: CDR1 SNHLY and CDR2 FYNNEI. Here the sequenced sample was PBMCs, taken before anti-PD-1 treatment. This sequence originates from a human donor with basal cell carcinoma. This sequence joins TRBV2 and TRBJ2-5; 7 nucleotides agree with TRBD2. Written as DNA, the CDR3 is TGTGCCAGCAGGGGAGGGACGGCCCAAGAGACCCAGTACTTC. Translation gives CASRGGTAQETQYF.